This TCR beta chain stems from a study of identical twins. The length of the CDR3 is 17 residues. The junction had 14 bases not matched to a gene; V was cut back by 5 bases and J by 6 bases. Germline V lookup: CDR1 DFQATT, CDR2 SNEGSKA (reference sequence). Study observations and caveats: Beta clonotypes that were abundant in cord blood contained fewer insertions, a pattern absent from memory repertoires.

TCRdb processed the 5' RACE reads anew with MiXCR; each CDR3 protein has one entry. The table lists some 760,000 distinct CDR3 sequences, roughly 18% of them singletons, with about an eighth in the top ten. This clonotype was recorded many times. Its antigen is unknown. This same sample was also part of a study on T cells expressing NK-cell markers. Per that study: Among a few donors, these clonotypes also ranked first in the CD3+CD56-NKG2C+ fraction.

This rearrangement joins TRBV20-1 to TRBJ2-3; the match to TRBD2 covers 13 bases. Sequences were obtained from PBMCs. The sequence was collected from a woman aged 18-35 years in good health. The DNA for the CDR3 is TGCAGTGCTTATAAGCCGGGACTAGCGGGACCGGAGGATACGCAGTATTTT. It translates to CSAYKPGLAGPEDTQYF.